These 25 T cell receptor beta chains were sequenced from one sample in a study of shared clonotypes between healthy human individuals (dated by TCRdb to the early 2020s). Libraries came from the immunoSEQ multiplex PCR assay. Entries here come from immuneACCESS through TCRdb and include only in-frame sequences with V and J called. Some clones fail to appear in such tables; in the studies checked, an unresolved V gene covers under half of the shortfall, and the cause of the remainder is unknown. The sample table lists 500,000 or so clones, 90% to 96% of them with a count of one. 0.05% to 0.07% of the sample goes to the ten largest clones. The material sequenced was naive CD4+ T cells sorted from blood. This specimen's cell subset or site label, per the study, means: CD45RA+ positively selected. The receptors were sampled from a woman in her twenties or thirties in good health.

The CDR3 protein is CASSAQGTYNEQFF. The CDR3 coding sequence is TGTGCCAGCAGTGCTCAGGGAACTTACAATGAGCAGTTCTTC. This chain uses TRBV2 with TRBJ2-1; a weak D match, TRBD1 (5 bases). V lost 4 bases and J 4 bases, leaving 11 bases between the germline ends. This CDR3 contains 14 residues. The germline V gene encodes CDR1 SNHLY and CDR2 FYNNEI.

The gene calls are TRBV29-1 and TRBJ2-1, with a weak D call TRBD2 (6 bases). In germline, CDR1 is SQVTM, CDR2 ANQGSEA. Trimming cost V 6 bases and J 5 bases, with 11 bases left between them. CDR3 length equals 12 residues. The CDR3 region has the DNA TGCAGCGTGGGGAGGATTAACAATGAGCAGTTCTTC. Residues: CSVGRINNEQFF.

CDR3 nucleotide sequence: TGTGCCAGCTCACGTTCTTTCGGGGGCCAGGGGAACCAAGAGACCCAGTACTTC. It encodes CASSRSFGGQGNQETQYF. The chain uses TRBV18 and TRBJ2-5; D is possibly TRBD1 or TRBD2 (6 bases each). CDR3 length: 18 residues. The V and J ends lost 4 bases and 0 bases respectively, with 21 bases between them. Germline CDR1 is KGHSH and CDR2 is LQKENI.

V is TRBV5-4 and J is TRBJ2-7; 10 bases align to TRBD1. The V gene end was trimmed by 4 bases and the J gene end by 4 bases; junction bases not matched to a gene: 11. Looked up from germline, CDR1 is SGHNT and CDR2 is YYREEE (reference sequence). CDR3 length: 16 amino acids. The CDR3: CASSPQTGGPVYEQYF. CDR3 nucleotides: TGTGCCAGCAGCCCGCAGACAGGGGGCCCGGTTTACGAGCAGTACTTC.

The chain couples TRBV2 to TRBJ1-5, with TRBD1 identical over 8 bases. V dropped 5 bases and J dropped 5; count of bases not matched to a gene: 8. Germline V gene data show CDR1 as SNHLY and CDR2 as FYNNEI. The CDR3 extends over 15 amino acids. This chain's CDR3 is CASSRRQGAYQPQHF. The CDR3 DNA reads TGTGCCAGCAGTCGCCGTCAGGGGGCTTATCAGCCCCAGCATTTT.

The chain carries TRBV30 and TRBJ2-2; D gene unclear. The V end lost 3 bases, the J end lost 3 bases, and 14 bases lay between the germline ends. Germline CDR1 is GTSNPN and CDR2 is SVGIG (reference sequence). This CDR3 is 15 amino acids long. The CDR3 nucleotides are TGTGCCTGGAGGCGGTGGGGAACCGACACCGGGGAGCTGTTTTTT. Its protein product is CAWRRWGTDTGELFF.

The gene calls are TRBV19 and TRBJ2-7, with 9 bases fitting TRBD1. V was pared by 4 bases and J by 5 bases, with 9 bases of the junction left unmatched. This CDR3 is built from 15 residues. Germline values: CDR1 LNHDA, CDR2 SQIVND (reference sequence). This chain's CDR3 is CASSNTGGLRNEQYF. CDR3 DNA sequence: TGTGCCAGTAGTAATACAGGGGGCCTTCGAAACGAGCAGTACTTC. Supplemented by reference TRBV19 and TRBJ2-7, the full variable domain reads DGGITQSPKYLFRKEGQNVTLSCEQNLNHDAMYWYRQDPGQGLRLIYYSQIVNDFQKGDIAEGYSVSREKKESFPLTVTSAQKNPTAFYLCASSNTGGLRNEQYFGPGTRLTVT.

CDR3 coding DNA: TGTGCCAGTAGTATAGCAGCCAACTCCTACAATGAGCAGTTCTTC. Residues: CASSIAANSYNEQFF. The chain recombines TRBV19 with TRBJ2-1; D is undetermined. The CDR3 contains 15 residues. CDR1 LNHDA and CDR2 SQIVND come from the germline V gene (reference sequence). V was clipped by 1 base and J by 0 bases, with 7 bases between them.

This clone was seen just once. The chain employs TRBV7-9 and TRBJ1-5; tentative D call: TRBD1 (5 bases). This CDR3 spans 13 amino acids. The V gene lost 2 bases and the J gene lost 10 bases, with 12 bases spanning the gap. CDR1 SEHNR and CDR2 FQNEAQ come from the germline V gene (reference sequence). The CDR3 region has the DNA TGTGCCAGCAGCTTAACAGGCCGGGAACCCCAGCATTTT. Its translation: CASSLTGREPQHF. Filled out from reference TRBV7-9 and TRBJ1-5, the complete variable domain reads DTGVSQNPRHKITKRGQNVTFRCDPISEHNRLYWYRQTLGQGPEFLTYFQNEAQLEKSRLLSDRFSAERPKGSFSTLEIQRTEQGDSAMYLCASSLTGREPQHFGDGTRLSIL.

The chain carries TRBV19 and TRBJ1-1, with D possibly TRBD1 on 5 matching bases. This CDR3 has 14 residues. V dropped 5 bases and J dropped 1 base, with 11 bases sitting between them. Germline loops: CDR1 LNHDA, CDR2 SQIVND (reference sequence). CDR3 nucleotide sequence: TGTGCCAGTAGTTTTACTGGACAGAACACTGAAGCTTTCTTT. Protein product: CASSFTGQNTEAFF.

This clone was recorded only once. This chain connects TRBV7-9 to TRBJ2-5, with D possibly TRBD1 on 6 matching bases. CDR3 size: 13 residues. V was shortened by 5 bases and J by 2 bases, with 9 bases between the two germline ends. Looked up from germline, CDR1 is SEHNR and CDR2 is FQNEAQ (reference sequence). CDR3 amino acids: CASSQDRQETQYF. The CDR3 DNA is TGTGCCAGCAGCCAGGACAGACAAGAGACCCAGTACTTC. Variable domain in full (rest from reference TRBV7-9 and TRBJ2-5): DTGVSQNPRHKITKRGQNVTFRCDPISEHNRLYWYRQTLGQGPEFLTYFQNEAQLEKSRLLSDRFSAERPKGSFSTLEIQRTEQGDSAMYLCASSQDRQETQYFGPGTRLLVL.

The chain carries TRBV28 and TRBJ1-3, with TRBD1 matching 7 bases. V was pared by 1 base and J by 0 bases, with 6 bases of the junction left unmatched. This CDR3 has 17 residues. Germline V gene lookup returns CDR1 MDHEN and CDR2 SYDVKM. The CDR3 nucleotides are TGTGCCAGCAGTTTATCCCGAGGACAGGCCTCTGGAAACACCATATATTTT. This encodes CASSLSRGQASGNTIYF. Full variable domain (remainder filled in from reference TRBV28 and TRBJ1-3): DVKVTQSSRYLVKRTGEKVFLECVQDMDHENMFWYRQDPGLGLRLIYFSYDVKMKEKGDIPEGYSVSREKKERFSLILESASTNQTSMYLCASSLSRGQASGNTIYFGEGSWLTVV.

The genes are TRBV18 and TRBJ1-1; D gene ambiguous. Trimming cost V 6 bases and J 0 bases, with 11 bases left between them. Germline V lookup: CDR1 KGHSH, CDR2 LQKENI. The CDR3 is 14 amino acids. Written as DNA, the CDR3 is TGTGCCAGCTCGTCGGACGTTATGAACACTGAAGCTTTCTTT. This codes for CASSSDVMNTEAFF.

The chain combines TRBV10-3 with TRBJ2-5, with 9 bases that match TRBD1. The CDR3 totals 13 residues. Germline loops: CDR1 ENHRY, CDR2 SYGVKD. V lost 9 bases to trimming and J lost 4 bases; unmatched junction nucleotides: 6. CDR3 coding DNA: TGTGCCATACTACAGGGGGCGGGAGAGACCCAGTACTTC. Protein product: CAILQGAGETQYF.

This chain joins TRBV21-1 and TRBJ2-5; the table's D call, TRBD1, was not checked against the DNA. TRBV21-1 is a listed pseudogene. This CDR3 has 18 residues. CDR3 residues: CASSKEINRSRVCETQYF. The DNA of the CDR3 is TGTGCCAGCAGCAAAGAAATTAACAGGTCACGGGTTTGCGAGACCCAGTACTTC.

V and J are TRBV5-4 and TRBJ1-2; D is uncertain. The V end lost 4 bases, the J end lost 2 bases, and 15 bases lay between the germline ends. The germline gives CDR1 SGHNT, CDR2 YYREEE (reference sequence). The CDR3 has 15 amino acids. The CDR3 loop is CASSERRTGNYGYTF. CDR3 sequence (DNA): TGTGCCAGCAGCGAGCGAAGGACGGGGAACTATGGCTACACCTTC.

This chain uses TRBV19 with TRBJ2-2, with TRBD2 as a possible D gene (5 bases). The CDR3 is 17 residues long. CDR1 and CDR2 from the germline V gene are LNHDA and SQIVND (reference sequence). The V end was cut by 0 bases, the J end by 5 bases, with 16 bases between. The CDR3: CASSIDLLRVGTGELFF. CDR3 DNA: TGTGCCAGTAGTATAGATCTGTTGCGGGTTGGTACCGGGGAGCTGTTTTTT.

This sequence joins TRBV6-5 and TRBJ2-1; a possible D gene is TRBD1 (6 bases). The CDR3 totals 16 residues. V shed 0 bases and J shed 6 bases, with 15 bases lying between them. Germline-derived CDR1 and CDR2 are MNHEY and SVGAGI. CDR3 amino acids: CASSYSIGTRSNEQFF. The CDR3 DNA is TGTGCCAGCAGTTACTCAATCGGGACAAGGTCCAATGAGCAGTTCTTC.

The CDR3 DNA reads as TGTGCCAGCAACCGGCTTAGGGAGTCCACTGAAGCTTTCTTT. Residues: CASNRLRESTEAFF. V usage is TRBV6-1 and J usage is TRBJ1-1; D unclear. CDR1 is MNHNS and CDR2 is SASEGT in the germline V gene. The CDR3 has 14 residues. The V and J ends lost 7 bases and 4 bases respectively, with 16 bases between them.

The V call is TRBV11-2, the J call TRBJ2-7; 8 bases map to TRBD1. Germline CDR1 and CDR2: SGHAT and FQNNGV. Trimming took 4 bases from V and 1 from J; bases not matched to a gene: 6. This CDR3 has 15 amino acids. CDR3 region: CASSSYRGTSYEQYF. The DNA of the CDR3 is TGTGCCAGCAGCTCTTACAGGGGGACGTCCTACGAGCAGTACTTC.

The chain carries TRBV4-1 and TRBJ1-5; D gene uncertain. The germline V gene has CDR1 MGHRA and CDR2 YSYEKL. This CDR3 is 14 amino acids long. V was shortened by 2 bases and J by 4 bases, with 9 bases between the two germline ends. CDR3 sequence: CASSQLPGNQPQHF. The CDR3, as DNA: TGCGCCAGCAGCCAACTTCCCGGGAATCAGCCCCAGCATTTT.

The gene calls are TRBV7-8 and TRBJ2-5, with D perhaps given as TRBD1 or TRBD2 (5 bases each). Germline lookup yields CDR1 SGHVS and CDR2 FQNEAQ. The V and J ends lost 5 bases and 1 base respectively, with 11 bases between them. CDR3 length: 14 amino acids. The CDR3 region is CASSAWDPQETQYF. CDR3 nucleotide sequence: TGTGCCAGCAGCGCGTGGGACCCCCAAGAGACCCAGTACTTC. The whole variable domain, filled in from reference TRBV7-8 and TRBJ2-5, reads GAGVSQSPRYKVAKRGQDVALRCDPISGHVSLFWYQQALGQGPEFLTYFQNEAQLDKSGLPSDRFFAERPEGSVSTLKIQRTQQEDSAVYLCASSAWDPQETQYFGPGTRLLVL.

This chain connects TRBV19 to TRBJ1-5; unclear D gene. The germline V gene encodes CDR1 LNHDA and CDR2 SQIVND (reference sequence). Trimming stripped 5 bases from V and 0 bases from J, with 5 bases between. The CDR3 loop spans 13 amino acids. CDR3 sequence reads: CASSQDSNQPQHF. The CDR3 DNA is TGTGCCAGTAGTCAGGATAGCAATCAGCCCCAGCATTTT.

The chain combines TRBV4-1 with TRBJ2-6; D is unresolved. V was cut by 7 bases and J by 0 bases, with 7 bases left in between. Germline CDR1 MGHRA, CDR2 YSYEKL. The CDR3 is 14 residues long. The CDR3 is CASMVTSGANVLTF. In DNA form, the CDR3 reads TGCGCCAGCATGGTGACCTCTGGGGCCAACGTCCTGACTTTC.

The rearrangement uses TRBV6-1 and TRBJ2-5; 10 positions match TRBD1. The last part of the DNA fits TRBJ2-7 better; the J call may be wrong. This CDR3 spans 15 amino acids. Germline V CDR1 and CDR2: MNHNS, SASEGT. CDR3 amino acids: CASSRRGGQGYEQYF. The CDR3 DNA reads TGTGCCAGCAGCCGCAGAGGGGGACAGGGGTACGAGCAGTACTTC.